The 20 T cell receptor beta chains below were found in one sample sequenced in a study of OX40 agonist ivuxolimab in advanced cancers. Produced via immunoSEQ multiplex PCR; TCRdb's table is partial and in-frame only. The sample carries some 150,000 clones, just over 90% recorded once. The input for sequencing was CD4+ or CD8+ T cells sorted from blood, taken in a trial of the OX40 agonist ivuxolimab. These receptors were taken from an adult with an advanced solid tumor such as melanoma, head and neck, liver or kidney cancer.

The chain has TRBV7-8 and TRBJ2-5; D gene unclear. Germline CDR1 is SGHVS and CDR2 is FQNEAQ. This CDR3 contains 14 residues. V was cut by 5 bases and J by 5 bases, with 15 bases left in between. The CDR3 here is CASSRAQSVETQYF. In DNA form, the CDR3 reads TGTGCCAGCAGCCGGGCCCAGTCAGTGGAGACCCAGTACTTC.

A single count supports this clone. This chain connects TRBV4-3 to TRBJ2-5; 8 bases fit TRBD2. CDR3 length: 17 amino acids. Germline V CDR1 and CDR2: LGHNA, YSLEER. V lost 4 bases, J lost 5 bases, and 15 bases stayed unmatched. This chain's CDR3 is CASSRGGGGRTVETQYF. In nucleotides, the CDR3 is TGCGCCAGCAGCCGGGGGGGCGGCGGGAGGACAGTTGAGACCCAGTACTTC.

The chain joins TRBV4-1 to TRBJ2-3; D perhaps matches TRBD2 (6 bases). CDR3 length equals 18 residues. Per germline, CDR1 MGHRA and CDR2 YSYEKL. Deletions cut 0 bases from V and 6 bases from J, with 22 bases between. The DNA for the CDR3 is TGCGCCAGCAGCCAAGACTCGATCGGAGGACTACCCCCGGATACGCAGTATTTT. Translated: CASSQDSIGGLPPDTQYF.

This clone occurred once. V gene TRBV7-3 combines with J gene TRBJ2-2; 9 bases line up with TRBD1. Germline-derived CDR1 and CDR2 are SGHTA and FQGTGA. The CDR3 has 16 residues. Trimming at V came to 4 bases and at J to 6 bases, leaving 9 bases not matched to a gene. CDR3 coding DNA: TGTGCCAGCAGCTCACAGGGGGCCGTAGGCTCCGGGGAGCTGTTTTTT. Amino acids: CASSSQGAVGSGELFF. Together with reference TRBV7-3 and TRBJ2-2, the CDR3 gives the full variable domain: GAGVSQTPSNKVTEKGKYVELRCDPISGHTALYWYRQSLGQGPEFLIYFQGTGAADDSGLPNDRFFAVRPEGSVSTLKIQRTERGDSAVYLCASSSQGAVGSGELFFGEGSRLTVL.

CDR3 DNA sequence: TGCGCCAGCAACGGGTTGGGGAGTTACGAGCAGTACTTC. Protein: CASNGLGSYEQYF. The chain has TRBV5-1 and TRBJ2-7, with D tentatively TRBD2 (5 bases). V was clipped by 6 bases and J by 4 bases, with 14 bases between them. The CDR3 runs to 13 residues. CDR1 and CDR2 (germline): SGHRS, YFSETQ.

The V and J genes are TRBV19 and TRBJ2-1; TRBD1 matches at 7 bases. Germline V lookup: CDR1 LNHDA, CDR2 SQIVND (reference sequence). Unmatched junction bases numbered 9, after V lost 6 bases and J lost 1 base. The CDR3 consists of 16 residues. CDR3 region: CASSQKPGQSYNEQFF. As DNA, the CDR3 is TGTGCCAGTAGCCAGAAGCCGGGACAGTCCTACAATGAGCAGTTCTTC.

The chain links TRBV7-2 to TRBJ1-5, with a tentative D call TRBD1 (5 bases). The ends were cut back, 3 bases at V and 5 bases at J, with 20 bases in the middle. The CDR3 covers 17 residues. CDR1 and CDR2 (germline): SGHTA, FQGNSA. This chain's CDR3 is CASSFRQPGAGDQPQHF. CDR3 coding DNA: TGTGCCAGCAGCTTTCGCCAGCCTGGGGCGGGGGATCAGCCCCAGCATTTT.

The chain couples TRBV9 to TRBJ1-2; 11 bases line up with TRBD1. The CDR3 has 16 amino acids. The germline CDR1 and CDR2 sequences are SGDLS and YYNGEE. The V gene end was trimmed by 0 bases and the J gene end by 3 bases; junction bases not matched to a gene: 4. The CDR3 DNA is TGTGCCAGCAGCGTAGAGAGGACAGGGGGCTACTATGGCTACACCTTC. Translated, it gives CASSVERTGGYYGYTF. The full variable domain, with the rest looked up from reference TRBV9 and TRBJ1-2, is DSGVTQTPKHLITATGQRVTLRCSPRSGDLSVYWYQQSLDQGLQFLIQYYNGEERAKGNILERFSAQQFPDLHSELNLSSLELGDSALYFCASSVERTGGYYGYTFGSGTRLTVV.

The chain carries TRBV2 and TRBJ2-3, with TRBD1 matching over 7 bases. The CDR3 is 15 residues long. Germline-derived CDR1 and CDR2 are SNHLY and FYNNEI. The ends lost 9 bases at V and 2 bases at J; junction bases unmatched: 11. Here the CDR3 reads CARGNRGLSTDTQYF. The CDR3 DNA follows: TGTGCCAGAGGAAACAGGGGCCTATCCACAGATACGCAGTATTTT.

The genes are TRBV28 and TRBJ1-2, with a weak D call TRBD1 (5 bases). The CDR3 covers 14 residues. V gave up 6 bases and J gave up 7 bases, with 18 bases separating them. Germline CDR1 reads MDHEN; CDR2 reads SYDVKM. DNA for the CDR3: TGTGCCAGCAGCCCCATGGCAGGGATCGTTGGCTACACCTTC. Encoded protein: CASSPMAGIVGYTF.

Here the CDR3 DNA reads TGTGCCAGTAGTACCCGACAGCGAGGAAACACCATATATTTT. As protein: CASSTRQRGNTIYF. The chain links TRBV19 to TRBJ1-3; maybe TRBD1 (5 bases). Germline V gene lookup returns CDR1 LNHDA and CDR2 SQIVND (reference sequence). This CDR3 has 14 residues. The V end was cut by 4 bases, the J end by 4 bases, with 11 bases between. Full variable domain (missing parts from reference TRBV19 and TRBJ1-3): DGGITQSPKYLFRKEGQNVTLSCEQNLNHDAMYWYRQDPGQGLRLIYYSQIVNDFQKGDIAEGYSVSREKKESFPLTVTSAQKNPTAFYLCASSTRQRGNTIYFGEGSWLTVV.

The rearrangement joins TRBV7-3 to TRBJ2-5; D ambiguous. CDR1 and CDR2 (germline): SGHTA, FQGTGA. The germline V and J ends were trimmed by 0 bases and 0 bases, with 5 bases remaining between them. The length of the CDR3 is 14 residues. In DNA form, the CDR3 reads TGTGCCAGCAGCTTAACAGGCAACCAAGAGACCCAGTACTTC. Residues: CASSLTGNQETQYF.

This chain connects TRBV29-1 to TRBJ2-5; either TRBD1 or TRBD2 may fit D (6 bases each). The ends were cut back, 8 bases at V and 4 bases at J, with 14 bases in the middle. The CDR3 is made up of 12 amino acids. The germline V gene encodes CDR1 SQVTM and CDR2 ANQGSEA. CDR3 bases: TGCAGCACGGGGGCGTTGGGAGAGACCCAGTACTTC. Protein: CSTGALGETQYF.

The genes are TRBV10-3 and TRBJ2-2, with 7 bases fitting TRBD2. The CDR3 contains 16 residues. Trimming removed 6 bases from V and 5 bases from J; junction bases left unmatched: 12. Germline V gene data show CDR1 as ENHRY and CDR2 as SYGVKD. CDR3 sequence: CAIRGGLLAVTGELFF. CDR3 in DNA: TGTGCCATCAGGGGGGGTTTGCTAGCGGTTACCGGGGAGCTGTTTTTT.

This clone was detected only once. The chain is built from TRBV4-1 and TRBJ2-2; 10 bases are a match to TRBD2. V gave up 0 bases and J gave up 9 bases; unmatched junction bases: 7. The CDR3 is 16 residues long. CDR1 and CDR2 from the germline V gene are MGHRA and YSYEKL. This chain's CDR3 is CASSQEKASGRWELFF. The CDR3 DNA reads TGCGCCAGCAGCCAAGAGAAGGCTAGCGGGAGATGGGAGCTGTTTTTT.

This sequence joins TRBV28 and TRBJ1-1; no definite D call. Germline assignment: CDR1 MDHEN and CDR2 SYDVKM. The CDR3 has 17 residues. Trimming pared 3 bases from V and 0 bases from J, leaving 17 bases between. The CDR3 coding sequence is TGTGCCAGCAGTTTGGGCTATATGGGTACAATGAACACTGAAGCTTTCTTT. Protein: CASSLGYMGTMNTEAFF. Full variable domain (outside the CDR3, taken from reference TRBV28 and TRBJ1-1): DVKVTQSSRYLVKRTGEKVFLECVQDMDHENMFWYRQDPGLGLRLIYFSYDVKMKEKGDIPEGYSVSREKKERFSLILESASTNQTSMYLCASSLGYMGTMNTEAFFGQGTRLTVV.

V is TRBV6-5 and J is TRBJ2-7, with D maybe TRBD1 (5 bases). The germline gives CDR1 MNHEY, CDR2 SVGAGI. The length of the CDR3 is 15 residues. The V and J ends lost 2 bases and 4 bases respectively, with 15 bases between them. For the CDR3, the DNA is TGTGCCAGCAGTTACGAGGACACCGGCACATACGAGCAGTACTTC. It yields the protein CASSYEDTGTYEQYF.

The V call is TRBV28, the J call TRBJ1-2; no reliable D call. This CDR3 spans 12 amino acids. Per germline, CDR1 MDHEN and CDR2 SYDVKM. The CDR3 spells CGVGLPSYGYTF. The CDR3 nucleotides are TGTGGGGTGGGCCTACCCTCCTATGGCTACACCTTC.

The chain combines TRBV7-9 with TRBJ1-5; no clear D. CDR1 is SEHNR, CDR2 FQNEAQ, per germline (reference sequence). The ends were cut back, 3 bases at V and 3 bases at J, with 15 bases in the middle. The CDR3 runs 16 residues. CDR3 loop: CASSLAGNRDNQPQHF. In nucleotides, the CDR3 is TGTGCCAGCAGCTTGGCCGGGAATAGGGACAATCAGCCCCAGCATTTT.

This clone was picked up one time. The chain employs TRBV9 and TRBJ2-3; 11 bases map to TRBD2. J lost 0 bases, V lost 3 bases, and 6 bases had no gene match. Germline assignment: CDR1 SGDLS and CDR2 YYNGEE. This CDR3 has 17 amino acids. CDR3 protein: CASSDRLAGRSTDTQYF. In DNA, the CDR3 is TGTGCCAGCAGCGACAGACTAGCGGGGAGGAGCACAGATACGCAGTATTTT.